The 13 T cell receptor beta chains presented below share a single source sample, sequenced in a study of cytomegalovirus exposure and HLA in healthy donors. TCRdb's table, derived via immunoSEQ multiplex PCR, lists solely in-frame clones and lacks some. This table holds 150,000 to 200,000 clones, 84% found once. Sequencing was performed on PBMCs. Receptors were obtained from a man aged 18 to 30 in good health and CMV-seropositive.

This clone was recorded a few times. This rearrangement joins TRBV6-5 to TRBJ1-2; possible D gene TRBD1, 6 bases. There are 13 residues in the CDR3. Germline lookup yields CDR1 MNHEY and CDR2 SVGAGI. V lost 6 bases and J 8 bases, leaving 16 bases between the germline ends. CDR3 residues: CASRIGQLGGYTF. The CDR3 coding sequence is TGTGCCAGCAGAATCGGACAGCTGGGCGGCTACACCTTC.

This clone was recorded only once. The J gene is TRBJ1-4, the V gene TRBV6-5; 9 bases match TRBD1. Germline V gene lookup returns CDR1 MNHEY and CDR2 SVGAGI. With 6 bases clipped from V and 7 bases from J, the junction kept 6 bases outside the gene matches. The CDR3 spans 14 residues. DNA for the CDR3: TGTGCCAGCAGATGGACAGGGGCGGCTGAAAAACTGTTTTTT. Its protein is CASRWTGAAEKLFF.

The V and J genes are TRBV28 and TRBJ2-7; TRBD1 matches 12 bases. The germline V gene encodes CDR1 MDHEN and CDR2 SYDVKM. This CDR3 contains 14 residues. The junction had 5 bases not matched to a gene; V was cut back by 4 bases and J by 7 bases. The CDR3 DNA reads as TGTGCCAGCAGTTCGGGACAGGGGGCGCGGGAGCAGTACTTC. Translation: CASSSGQGAREQYF.

The chain is built from TRBV4-1 and TRBJ1-2; 10 bases are shared with TRBD1. Germline V gives CDR1 MGHRA, CDR2 YSYEKL. CDR3 length equals 15 residues. J lost 6 bases, V lost 4 bases, and 8 bases had no gene match. The CDR3 DNA reads as TGCGCCAGCAGCCTTGTTGGACAGGGGGAAAATGGCTACACCTTC. It is translated as CASSLVGQGENGYTF.

V gene TRBV15 combines with J gene TRBJ2-1; 9 nucleotides align to TRBD2. V dropped 5 bases and J dropped 6; count of bases not matched to a gene: 8. CDR3 length equals 15 residues. Germline-derived CDR1 and CDR2 are LNHNV and YYDKDF (reference sequence). The CDR3 nucleotides are TGTGCCACCAGCCCCCGGCGGGAGGGGGGCAATGAGCAGTTCTTC. Translated: CATSPRREGGNEQFF.

The chain employs TRBV2 and TRBJ1-1; 11 bases map to TRBD1. Per the germline V gene, CDR1 is SNHLY and CDR2 is FYNNEI. The CDR3 totals 15 residues. The V segment lost 9 bases and the J segment 3 bases; nucleotides outside the gene matches: 9. The CDR3 coding sequence is TGTGCCAGAGAAGGACAGGGGGCTTTAGACACTGAAGCTTTCTTT. It yields the protein CAREGQGALDTEAFF.

The count of this clone is one. The chain has TRBV5-1 and TRBJ2-6; 9 bases are a match to TRBD2. CDR1 is SGHRS, CDR2 YFSETQ, per germline. CDR3 length: 18 amino acids. The J segment lost 4 bases and the V segment lost 6 bases, leaving 14 bases of the junction unmatched. The CDR3 spells CASNPEGGRVSGANVLTF. The CDR3 DNA reads as TGCGCCAGCAACCCGGAGGGCGGGAGGGTGTCGGGGGCCAACGTCCTGACTTTC.

The chain employs TRBV10-3 and TRBJ2-3, with 11 bases identical to TRBD2. V was pared by 5 bases and J by 3 bases, with 4 bases of the junction left unmatched. CDR1 is ENHRY, CDR2 SYGVKD, per germline. The CDR3 spans 15 residues. Here the CDR3 DNA reads TGTGCCATCAGTCAGACTAGCGGGAAAACAGATACGCAGTATTTT. It encodes CAISQTSGKTDTQYF.

This clone has more than one count but fewer than ten. The chain has TRBV27 and TRBJ2-5, with 8 bases identical to TRBD1. V gave up 6 bases and J gave up 5 bases; unmatched junction bases: 8. In germline, CDR1 is MNHEY, CDR2 SMNVEV (reference sequence). The CDR3 covers 14 residues. In DNA form, the CDR3 reads TGTGCCAGCAGCCAGGACAGGGCCGGGGAGACCCAGTACTTC. Its translation is CASSQDRAGETQYF.

This chain joins TRBV4-1 and TRBJ2-5; 9 nucleotides match TRBD2. The J segment lost 4 bases and the V segment lost 0 bases, leaving 6 bases of the junction unmatched. Looked up from germline, CDR1 is MGHRA and CDR2 is YSYEKL. The CDR3 has 16 amino acids. The CDR3 DNA reads TGCGCCAGCAGCCAAGATAGAGGACTAGCGATAGAGACCCAGTACTTC. The encoded protein is CASSQDRGLAIETQYF.

This clone appeared many times. The V and J genes are TRBV27 and TRBJ2-7; 16 nucleotides align to TRBD2. Germline V CDR1 and CDR2: MNHEY, SMNVEV (reference sequence). The junction had 9 bases not matched to a gene; V was cut back by 8 bases and J by 5 bases. The CDR3 is 16 residues long. The CDR3 sequence is CASRGLAGGPLDEQYF. The CDR3 coding sequence is TGTGCCAGCCGGGGACTAGCGGGAGGGCCCTTAGACGAGCAGTACTTC.

This chain links TRBV9 with TRBJ2-7, with D possibly matching TRBD2 (6 bases). Per the germline V gene, CDR1 is SGDLS and CDR2 is YYNGEE. The CDR3 covers 14 residues. Trimming removed 2 bases from V and 0 bases from J, with 9 bases in between. CDR3 loop: CASSVGGNSYEQYF. The CDR3 DNA sequence: TGTGCCAGCAGCGTTGGCGGGAACTCCTACGAGCAGTACTTC.

This clone was seen a few times. The chain employs TRBV6-5 and TRBJ2-7; 8 bases map to TRBD2. V trimming: 9 bases; J trimming: 6 bases; junction bases outside the gene matches: 10. The CDR3 is 13 amino acids. Germline V gene sequence: CDR1 MNHEY, CDR2 SVGAGI. The CDR3, as DNA: TGTGCCAGTATCGCGGGGGGTACCGGCGAGCAGTACTTC. Protein sequence: CASIAGGTGEQYF.